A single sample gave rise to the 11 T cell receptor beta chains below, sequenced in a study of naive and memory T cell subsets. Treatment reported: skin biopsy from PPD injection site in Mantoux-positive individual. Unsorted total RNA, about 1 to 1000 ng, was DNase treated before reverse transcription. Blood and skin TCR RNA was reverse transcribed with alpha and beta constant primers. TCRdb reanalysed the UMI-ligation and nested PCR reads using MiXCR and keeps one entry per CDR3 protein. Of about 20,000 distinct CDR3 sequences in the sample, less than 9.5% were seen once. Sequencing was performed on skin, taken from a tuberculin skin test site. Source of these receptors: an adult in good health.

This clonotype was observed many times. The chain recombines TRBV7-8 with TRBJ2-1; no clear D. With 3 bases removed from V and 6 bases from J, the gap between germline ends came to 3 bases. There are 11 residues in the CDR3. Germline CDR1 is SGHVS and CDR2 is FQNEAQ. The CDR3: CASSFANEQFF. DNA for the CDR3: TGTGCCAGCAGCTTTGCCAATGAGCAGTTCTTC. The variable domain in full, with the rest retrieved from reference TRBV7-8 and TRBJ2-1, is GAGVSQSPRYKVAKRGQDVALRCDPISGHVSLFWYQQALGQGPEFLTYFQNEAQLDKSGLPSDRFFAERPEGSVSTLKIQRTQQEDSAVYLCASSFANEQFFGPGTRLTVL.

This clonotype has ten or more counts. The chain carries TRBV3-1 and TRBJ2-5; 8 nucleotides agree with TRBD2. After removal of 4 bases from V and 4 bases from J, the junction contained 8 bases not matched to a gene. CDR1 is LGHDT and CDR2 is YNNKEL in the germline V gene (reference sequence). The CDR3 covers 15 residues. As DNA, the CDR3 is TGTGCCAGCAGCCCGGGACTAGGGGGGGGAGAGACCCAGTACTTC. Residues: CASSPGLGGGETQYF.

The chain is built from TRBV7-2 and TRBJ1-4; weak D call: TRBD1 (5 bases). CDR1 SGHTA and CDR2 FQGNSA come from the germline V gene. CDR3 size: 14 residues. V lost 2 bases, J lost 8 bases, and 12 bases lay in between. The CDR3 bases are TGTGCCAGCAGCTTACCGGGACGGGGGGAAAAACTGTTTTTT. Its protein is CASSLPGRGEKLFF.

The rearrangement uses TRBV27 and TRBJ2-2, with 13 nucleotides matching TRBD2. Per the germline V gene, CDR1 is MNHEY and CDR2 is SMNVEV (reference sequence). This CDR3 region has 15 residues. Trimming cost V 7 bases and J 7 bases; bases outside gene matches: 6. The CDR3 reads CASTRTSGSDGELFF. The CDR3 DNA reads TGTGCCAGCACCCGGACTAGCGGGAGTGACGGGGAGCTGTTTTTT.

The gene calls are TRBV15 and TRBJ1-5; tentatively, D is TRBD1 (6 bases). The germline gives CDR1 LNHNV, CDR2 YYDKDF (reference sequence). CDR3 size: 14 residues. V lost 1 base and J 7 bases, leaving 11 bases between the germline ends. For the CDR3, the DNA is TGTGCCACCAGCAGAGCGGAGGGGGGCCAGCCCCAGCATTTT. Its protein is CATSRAEGGQPQHF.

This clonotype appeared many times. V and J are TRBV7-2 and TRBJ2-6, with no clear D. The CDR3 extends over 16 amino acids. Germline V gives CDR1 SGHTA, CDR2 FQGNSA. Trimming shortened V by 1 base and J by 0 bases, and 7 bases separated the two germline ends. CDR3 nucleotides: TGTGCCAGCAGCTTAGACTGGTACTCTGGGGCCAACGTCCTGACTTTC. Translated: CASSLDWYSGANVLTF. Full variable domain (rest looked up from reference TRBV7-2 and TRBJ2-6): GAGVSQSPSNKVTEKGKDVELRCDPISGHTALYWYRQSLGQGLEFLIYFQGNSAPDKSGLPSDRFSAERTGGSVSTLTIQRTQQEDSAVYLCASSLDWYSGANVLTFGAGSRLTVL.

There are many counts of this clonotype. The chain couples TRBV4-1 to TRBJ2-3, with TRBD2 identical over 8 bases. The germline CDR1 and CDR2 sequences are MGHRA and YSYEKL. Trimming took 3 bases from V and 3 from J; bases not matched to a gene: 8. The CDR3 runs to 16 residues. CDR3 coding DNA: TGCGCCAGCAGCCAGTCAGGGGCTAGCGGGACAGATACGCAGTATTTT. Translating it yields CASSQSGASGTDTQYF.

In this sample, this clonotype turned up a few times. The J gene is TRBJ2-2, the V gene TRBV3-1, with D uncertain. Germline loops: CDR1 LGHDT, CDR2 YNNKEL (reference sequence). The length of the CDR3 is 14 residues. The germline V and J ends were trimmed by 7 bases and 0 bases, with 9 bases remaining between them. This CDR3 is CASTRLANTGELFF. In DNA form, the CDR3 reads TGTGCCAGCACCAGACTGGCGAACACCGGGGAGCTGTTTTTT.

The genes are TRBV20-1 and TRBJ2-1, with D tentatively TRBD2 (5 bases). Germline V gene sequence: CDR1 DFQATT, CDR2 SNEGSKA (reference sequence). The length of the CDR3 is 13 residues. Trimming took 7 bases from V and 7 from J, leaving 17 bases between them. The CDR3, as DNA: TGCAGTGTAGGCCCTGCGGGTGTTAATGAGCAGTTCTTC. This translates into CSVGPAGVNEQFF.

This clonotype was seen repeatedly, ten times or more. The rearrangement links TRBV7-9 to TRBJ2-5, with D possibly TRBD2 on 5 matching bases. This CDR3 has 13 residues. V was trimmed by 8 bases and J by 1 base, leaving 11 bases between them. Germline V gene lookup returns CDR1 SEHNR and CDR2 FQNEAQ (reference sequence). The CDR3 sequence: CASDPGLQETQYF. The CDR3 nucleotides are TGTGCCAGCGATCCAGGACTCCAAGAGACCCAGTACTTC.

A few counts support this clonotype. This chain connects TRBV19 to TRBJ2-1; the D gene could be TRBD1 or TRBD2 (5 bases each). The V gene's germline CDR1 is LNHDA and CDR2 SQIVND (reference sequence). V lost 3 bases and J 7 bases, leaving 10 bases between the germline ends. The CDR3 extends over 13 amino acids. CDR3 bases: TGTGCCAGTAGTATGAGGGGCGGAAATGAGCAGTTCTTC. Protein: CASSMRGGNEQFF.